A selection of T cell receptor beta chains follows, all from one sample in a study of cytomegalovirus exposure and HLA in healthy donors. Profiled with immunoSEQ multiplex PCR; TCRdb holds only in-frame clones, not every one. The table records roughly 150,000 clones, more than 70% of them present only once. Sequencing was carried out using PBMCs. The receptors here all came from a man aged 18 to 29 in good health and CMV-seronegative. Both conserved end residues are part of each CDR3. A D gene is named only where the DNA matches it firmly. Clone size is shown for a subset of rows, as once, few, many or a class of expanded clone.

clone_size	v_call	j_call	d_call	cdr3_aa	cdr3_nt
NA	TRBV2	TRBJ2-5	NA	CASGVGGADQETQYF	TGTGCCAGCGGTGTAGGCGGGGCTGACCAAGAGACCCAGTACTTC
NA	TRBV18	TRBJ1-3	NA	CASSPRTDRLGNTIYF	TGTGCCAGCTCACCACGTACTGACAGGCTCGGAAACACCATATATTTT
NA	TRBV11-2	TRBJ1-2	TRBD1	CASSLPDRVYGYTF	TGTGCCAGCAGCTTACCGGACAGGGTTTATGGCTACACCTTC
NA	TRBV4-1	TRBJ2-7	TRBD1	CASSYFGTGGGYEQYF	TGCGCCAGCAGCTACTTTGGGACAGGGGGCGGATACGAGCAGTACTTC
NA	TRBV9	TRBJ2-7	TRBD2	CASSPRLAGGYEQYF	TGTGCCAGCAGCCCCCGACTAGCGGGAGGCTACGAGCAGTACTTC
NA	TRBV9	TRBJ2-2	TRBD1	CASSPRQGPDTGELFF	TGTGCCAGCAGCCCACGACAGGGTCCGGACACCGGGGAGCTGTTTTTT
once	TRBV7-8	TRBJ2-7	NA	CASSLVGGDEQYF	TGTGCCAGCAGCTTAGTCGGGGGTGACGAGCAGTACTTC
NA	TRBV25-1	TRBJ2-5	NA	CASSEWLTETQYF	TGTGCCAGCAGTGAATGGCTCACAGAGACCCAGTACTTC
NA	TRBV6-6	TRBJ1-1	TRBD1	CASIGRGQGLNTEAFF	TGTGCCAGCATAGGGCGCGGACAGGGATTGAACACTGAAGCTTTCTTT
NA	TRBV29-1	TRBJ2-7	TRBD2	CSFSGGRNEQYF	TGCAGCTTTAGCGGGGGGCGGAACGAGCAGTACTTC
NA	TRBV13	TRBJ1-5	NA	CASSLQDQPQHF	TGTGCCAGCAGCCTCCAGGATCAGCCCCAGCATTTT
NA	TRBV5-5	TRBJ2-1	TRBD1	CASSLASGTGLMNEQFF	TGTGCCAGCAGCTTGGCATCCGGGACAGGGCTTATGAATGAGCAGTTCTTC
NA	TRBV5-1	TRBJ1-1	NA	CASSYYQVADTEAFF	TGCGCCAGCAGCTATTATCAGGTGGCTGACACTGAAGCTTTCTTT
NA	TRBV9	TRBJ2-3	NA	CASSVGRTDTQYF	TGTGCCAGCAGCGTCGGTAGAACAGATACGCAGTATTTT
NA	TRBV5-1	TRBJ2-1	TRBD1	CASSLTGDEQFF	TGCGCCAGCAGCCTCACAGGGGATGAGCAGTTCTTC
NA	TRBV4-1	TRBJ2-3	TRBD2	CASSQVAGVTDTQYF	TGCGCCAGCAGCCAGGTAGCGGGGGTGACAGATACGCAGTATTTT
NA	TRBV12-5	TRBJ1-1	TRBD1	CASKDRENTEAFF	TGTGCTAGTAAGGACAGGGAGAACACTGAAGCTTTCTTT
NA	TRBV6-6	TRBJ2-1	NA	CASSYFGGGGDEQFF	TGTGCCAGCAGTTACTTTGGCGGGGGCGGGGATGAGCAGTTCTTC
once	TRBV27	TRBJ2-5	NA	CASSAIPGTPGTQYF	TGTGCCAGCAGTGCCATTCCCGGGACACCCGGGACCCAGTACTTC
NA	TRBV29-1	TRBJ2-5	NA	CSVRPLYQETQYF	TGCAGCGTCAGGCCATTGTACCAAGAGACCCAGTACTTC
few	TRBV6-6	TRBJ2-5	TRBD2	CASSYSTSGGETQYF	TGTGCCAGCAGTTACTCGACTAGCGGGGGGGAGACCCAGTACTTC
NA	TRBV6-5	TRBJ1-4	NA	CASSYTRATNEKLFF	TGTGCCAGCAGTTATACCCGGGCAACTAATGAAAAACTGTTTTTT
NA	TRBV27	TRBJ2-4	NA	CASTSFELAKNIQYF	TGTGCCAGCACCTCATTCGAGCTAGCCAAAAACATTCAGTACTTC
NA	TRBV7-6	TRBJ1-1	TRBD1	CASSSGQGDRRAFF	TGTGCCAGCAGCTCCGGACAGGGGGATCGTCGAGCTTTCTTT
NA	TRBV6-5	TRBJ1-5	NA	CASSYIGQNQPQHF	TGTGCCAGCAGTTACATCGGACAGAATCAGCCCCAGCATTTT